The 8 T cell receptor beta chains reported below all come from one sample, sequenced in a study of cytomegalovirus exposure and HLA in healthy donors. This PCR relied on a set of 60 Vbeta primers and 13 Jbeta primers. The table came from immunoSEQ multiplex PCR; TCRdb's copy has only in-frame clones and leaves some out. The sample has around 110,000 clones, roughly 80% seen once; the top ten hold more than 2%. Sequences were obtained from PBMCs. Receptors originate from a young man in good health and CMV-seronegative.

Remarks on this clone: A junction boundary mismatches the germline segment, possibly from a read error. The chain uses TRBV5-6 and TRBJ2-6; weak D call: TRBD1 (5 bases). There are 18 residues in the CDR3. Germline V gene lookup returns CDR1 SGHDT and CDR2 YYEEEE. The CDR3 coding sequence is TGTGCCAGCAGCTTGATACAGACCCTAACGTCTGGGGCCAACGGCCTGACTTTC. This encodes CASSLIQTLTSGANGLTF.

To note about this clone: The sample holds other DNA sequences that translate to the same CDR3. The chain carries TRBV6-4 and TRBJ2-3; 10 bases are a match to TRBD2. Germline CDR1 MRHNA, CDR2 SNTAGT. Losses at the gene ends were 2 bases for V and 2 bases for J; bases not matched to a gene: 1. CDR3 length: 15 amino acids. CDR3 nucleotide sequence: TGTGCCAGCAGTGACAGCGGGGGGGCCACAGATACGCAGTATTTT. This encodes CASSDSGGATDTQYF.

The CDR3 here is CASSLLADTNTEAFF. As DNA, the CDR3 is TGTGCCAGCAGTTTACTGGCCGACACTAACACTGAAGCTTTCTTT. The V and J genes are TRBV27 and TRBJ1-1; the D is unclear. Per the germline V gene, CDR1 is MNHEY and CDR2 is SMNVEV (reference sequence). CDR3 length equals 15 residues. The V end lost 2 bases, the J end lost 2 bases, and 12 bases lay between the germline ends.

CDR3 residues: CASSETSGGASDTQYF. CDR3 coding DNA: TGTGCCAGCAGTGAAACTAGCGGGGGGGCCTCAGATACGCAGTATTTT. The chain employs TRBV6-4 and TRBJ2-3; TRBD2 matches at 13 bases. This CDR3 is 16 amino acids long. Losses at the gene ends were 3 bases for V and 4 bases for J; bases not matched to a gene: 4. Germline CDR1 MRHNA, CDR2 SNTAGT.

The J gene is TRBJ1-1, the V gene TRBV5-5; D is possibly TRBD1 (6 bases). Looked up from germline, CDR1 is SGHKS and CDR2 is YYEKEE (reference sequence). With 2 bases removed from V and 1 base from J, the gap between germline ends came to 12 bases. The CDR3 loop spans 15 amino acids. The CDR3 is CASSLGAGENTEAFF. CDR3 coding DNA: TGTGCCAGCAGCTTAGGGGCAGGGGAGAACACTGAAGCTTTCTTT.

The chain links TRBV18 to TRBJ2-1; no firm D call. Trimming stripped 0 bases from V and 0 bases from J, with 3 bases between. The CDR3 totals 14 residues. Per the germline V gene, CDR1 is KGHSH and CDR2 is LQKENI. The CDR3 nucleotides are TGTGCCAGCTCACCACCCTCCTCCTACAATGAGCAGTTCTTC. Residues: CASSPPSSYNEQFF. Full variable domain (remainder filled in from reference TRBV18 and TRBJ2-1): NAGVMQNPRHLVRRRGQEARLRCSPMKGHSHVYWYRQLPEEGLKFMVYLQKENIIDESGMPKERFSAEFPKEGPSILRIQQVVRGDSAAYFCASSPPSSYNEQFFGPGTRLTVL.

The chain recombines TRBV19 with TRBJ2-6, with D possibly matching TRBD1 (6 bases). Germline V gives CDR1 LNHDA, CDR2 SQIVND (reference sequence). CDR3 length: 18 residues. Trimming removed 3 bases from V and 0 bases from J, with 15 bases in between. The CDR3 DNA sequence: TGTGCCAGTAGTATCCAGGGGATGAAGGGCTCTGGGGCCAACGTCCTGACTTTC. Its translation is CASSIQGMKGSGANVLTF.

Points on this clone: One end of the junction does not line up with germline, which may come from a read error. The chain employs TRBV5-1 and TRBJ2-6; D might be TRBD1 (5 bases). This CDR3 is built from 16 residues. CDR1 and CDR2 (germline): SGHRS, YFSETQ. The CDR3 loop is CASSGTLNSGANGLTF. The CDR3 coding sequence is TGCGCCAGCAGCGGCACCTTAAACTCTGGGGCCAACGGCCTGACTTTC. Full variable domain (missing parts from reference TRBV5-1 and TRBJ2-6): KAGVTQTPRYLIKTRGQQVTLSCSPISGHRSVSWYQQTPGQGLQFLFEYFSETQRNKGNFPGRFSGRQFSNSRSEMNVSTLELGDSALYLCASSGTLNSGANGLTFGAGSRLTVL.